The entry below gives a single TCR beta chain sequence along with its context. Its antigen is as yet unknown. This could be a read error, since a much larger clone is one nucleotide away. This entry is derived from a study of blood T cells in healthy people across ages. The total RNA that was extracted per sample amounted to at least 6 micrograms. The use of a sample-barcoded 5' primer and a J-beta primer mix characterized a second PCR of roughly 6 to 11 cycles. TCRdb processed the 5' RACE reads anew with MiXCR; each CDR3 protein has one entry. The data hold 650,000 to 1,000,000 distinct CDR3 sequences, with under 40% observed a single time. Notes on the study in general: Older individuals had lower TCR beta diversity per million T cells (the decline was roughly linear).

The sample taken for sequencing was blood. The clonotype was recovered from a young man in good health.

CDR3 sequence: CASSFGDRAIGEQFF. CDR3 DNA: TGTGCCAGCAGTTTCGGGGACAGGGCTATCGGTGAGCAGTTCTTC. The chain links TRBV12-3 or TRBV12-4 to TRBJ2-1; 9 bases map to TRBD1. The CDR3 spans 15 residues. Germline trimming cut 3 bases from V and 9 bases from J; bases unmatched to any gene: 9.